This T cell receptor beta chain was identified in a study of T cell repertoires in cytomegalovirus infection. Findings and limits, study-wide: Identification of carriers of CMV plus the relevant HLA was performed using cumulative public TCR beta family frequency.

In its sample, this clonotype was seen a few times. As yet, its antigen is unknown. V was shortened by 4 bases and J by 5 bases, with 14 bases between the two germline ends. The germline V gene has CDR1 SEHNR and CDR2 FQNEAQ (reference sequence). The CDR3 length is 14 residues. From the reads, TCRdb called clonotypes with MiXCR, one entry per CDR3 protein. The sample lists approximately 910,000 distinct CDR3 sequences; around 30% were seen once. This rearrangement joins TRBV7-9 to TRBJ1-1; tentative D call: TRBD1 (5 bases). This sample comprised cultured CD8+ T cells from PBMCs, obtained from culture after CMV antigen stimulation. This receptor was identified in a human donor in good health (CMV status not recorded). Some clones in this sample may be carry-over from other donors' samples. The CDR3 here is CASSSGLSGTEAFF. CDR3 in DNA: TGTGCCAGCAGCTCGGGACTCAGCGGGACTGAAGCTTTCTTT.